The rows below give T cell receptor beta chains drawn from one sample of a study of cytomegalovirus exposure and HLA in healthy donors. Generated by immunoSEQ multiplex PCR, the TCRdb table keeps only in-frame clones and is missing some. The sample carries 100,000 to 150,000 clones, roughly nine tenths recorded once. Sequences were obtained from PBMCs. Receptors were obtained from a woman between 18 and 30 years old in good health and CMV-seronegative. CDR3s include the opening cysteine and the closing phenylalanine or tryptophan. Each record gives: J gene, D gene, clone size, V gene, CDR3 DNA, CDR3 protein. A D gene is named only where the DNA matches it firmly. Clone size, where shown, is once, few, many, or a class for clones that have expanded.

j_call: TRBJ1-6; d_call: .; clone_size: .; v_call: TRBV6-5; cdr3_nt: TGTGCCAGCAGGCCTCAGGGGCCGGATAATTCACCCCTCCACTTT; cdr3_aa: CASRPQGPDNSPLHF
j_call: TRBJ1-1; d_call: .; clone_size: .; v_call: TRBV7-8; cdr3_nt: TGTGCCAGCAGCTTCTCCCCGAACACTGAAGCTTTCTTT; cdr3_aa: CASSFSPNTEAFF
j_call: TRBJ1-3; d_call: .; clone_size: .; v_call: TRBV27; cdr3_nt: TGTGCCAGCAGTGACGGGGTCTCTGGAAACACCATATATTTT; cdr3_aa: CASSDGVSGNTIYF
j_call: TRBJ2-7; d_call: .; clone_size: .; v_call: TRBV10-1; cdr3_nt: TGCGCCAGCAGCCCGGGACACAGCTCCTACGAGCAGTACTTC; cdr3_aa: CASSPGHSSYEQYF
j_call: TRBJ1-6; d_call: .; clone_size: .; v_call: TRBV16; cdr3_nt: TGTGCCAGCAGCCCGAGAAATTCACCCCTCCACTTT; cdr3_aa: CASSPRNSPLHF
j_call: TRBJ2-7; d_call: .; clone_size: .; v_call: TRBV5-6; cdr3_nt: TGTGCCAGCAGCTTGGAGCGTCGGGGAGCCCCCGAGCAGTACTTC; cdr3_aa: CASSLERRGAPEQYF
j_call: TRBJ1-4; d_call: .; clone_size: few; v_call: TRBV4-2; cdr3_nt: TGTGCCAGCAGCCCGAACAAGAGGACTAATGAAAAACTGTTTTTT; cdr3_aa: CASSPNKRTNEKLFF
j_call: TRBJ2-6; d_call: .; clone_size: .; v_call: TRBV27; cdr3_nt: TGTGCCAGCAGTCATGACAGGCCTGGGGCCAACGTCCTGACTTTC; cdr3_aa: CASSHDRPGANVLTF
j_call: TRBJ2-7; d_call: TRBD2; clone_size: .; v_call: TRBV27; cdr3_nt: TGTGCCAGCAGTGTGATAGCGGGGCGGCCCTACGAGCAGTACTTC; cdr3_aa: CASSVIAGRPYEQYF
j_call: TRBJ2-1; d_call: .; clone_size: .; v_call: TRBV6-5; cdr3_nt: TGTGCCAGCAGCAGGCGTGGAGCGGACAATGAGCAGTTCTTC; cdr3_aa: CASSRRGADNEQFF
j_call: TRBJ1-2; d_call: .; clone_size: once; v_call: TRBV19; cdr3_nt: TGTGCCAGTAGTATAGGTGACAGCGCCACAGTCGGTTTTGGCTACACCTTC; cdr3_aa: CASSIGDSATVGFGYTF
j_call: TRBJ2-7; d_call: TRBD2; clone_size: .; v_call: TRBV19; cdr3_nt: TGTGCCAGTAATTTCGCCAGCGGGGTCTCTTCCGAGCAGTACTTC; cdr3_aa: CASNFASGVSSEQYF
j_call: TRBJ2-5; d_call: .; clone_size: .; v_call: TRBV5-1; cdr3_nt: TGCGCCAGCAGCTTGGCCGTCGGGGTAGAGACCCAGTACTTC; cdr3_aa: CASSLAVGVETQYF
j_call: TRBJ1-2; d_call: TRBD1; clone_size: .; v_call: TRBV7-6; cdr3_nt: TGTGCCAGCAGCCCCGGGACAGGGGGATTCTATGGCTACACCTTC; cdr3_aa: CASSPGTGGFYGYTF
j_call: TRBJ1-2; d_call: .; clone_size: .; v_call: TRBV4-1; cdr3_nt: TGCGCCAGCAGCCCGACTGCACCTACAGGGTCTGGTGGCTACACCTTC; cdr3_aa: CASSPTAPTGSGGYTF
j_call: TRBJ1-2; d_call: .; clone_size: .; v_call: TRBV6-5; cdr3_nt: TGTGCCAGCAGGGAGGGCTCCTTTGAGGGCTACACCTTC; cdr3_aa: CASREGSFEGYTF
j_call: TRBJ1-5; d_call: TRBD1; clone_size: .; v_call: TRBV18; cdr3_nt: TGTGCCAGCTCACTCGGGACAGGGTCTCAGCCCCAGCATTTT; cdr3_aa: CASSLGTGSQPQHF
j_call: TRBJ1-6; d_call: .; clone_size: .; v_call: TRBV7-3; cdr3_nt: TGTGCCAGCAGCTTAAATCGGCGGTCACCCCTCCACTTT; cdr3_aa: CASSLNRRSPLHF
j_call: TRBJ1-3; d_call: .; clone_size: .; v_call: TRBV18; cdr3_nt: TGTGCCAGCTCGGACACGGAGGGAAACACCATATATTTT; cdr3_aa: CASSDTEGNTIYF
j_call: TRBJ2-5; d_call: TRBD1; clone_size: .; v_call: TRBV9; cdr3_nt: TGTGCCAGCAGCCCCCAGGGGGCTAAAGAGACCCAGTACTTC; cdr3_aa: CASSPQGAKETQYF
j_call: TRBJ2-5; d_call: TRBD2; clone_size: once; v_call: TRBV5-4; cdr3_nt: TGTGCCAGCAGCGTATTCCGGGACTATCAGGAGACCCAGTACTTC; cdr3_aa: CASSVFRDYQETQYF
j_call: TRBJ1-1; d_call: .; clone_size: .; v_call: TRBV10-2; cdr3_nt: TGCGCCAGCAGAGTTTCCTTGCGTGCTCCCGCTGAAGCTTTCTTT; cdr3_aa: CASRVSLRAPAEAFF
j_call: TRBJ1-5; d_call: .; clone_size: .; v_call: TRBV25-1; cdr3_nt: TGTGCCAGCAGTTTAGGGGCTAGCAATCAGCCCCAGCATTTT; cdr3_aa: CASSLGASNQPQHF
j_call: TRBJ1-1; d_call: .; clone_size: .; v_call: TRBV19; cdr3_nt: TGTGCCAGCCAGAACAAGTATCGGGATCGAGCTTTCTTT; cdr3_aa: CASQNKYRDRAFF